Below, one TCR beta chain is given with its context. V gave up 5 bases and J gave up 1 base; unmatched junction bases: 11. Germline lookup yields CDR1 SGHAT and CDR2 FQNNGV. This CDR3 is 17 amino acids long. Clones were read by immunoSEQ multiplex PCR, and TCRdb kept only the in-frame ones, dropping some. This repertoire shows tens of thousands of clones, approximately 90% found once; its top ten account for 1% to 1.5%. This specimen belongs to a study of T cell changes during pregnancy in multiple sclerosis. The chain couples TRBV11-2 to TRBJ2-3; 8 nucleotides line up with TRBD2. This TCR derives from a female donor with multiple sclerosis, enrolled in a pregnancy study. The source was peripheral blood, collected in the second trimester of pregnancy. Here the CDR3 DNA reads TGTGCCAGCAGCCGTCATATGGGCGGGGGGCGCACAGATACGCAGTATTTT. This sequence encodes CASSRHMGGGRTDTQYF.